Listed below are T cell receptor beta chains from one sample, sequenced in a study of control samples from healthy donors and cancer patients. Here immunoSEQ multiplex PCR was the method, and the copy in TCRdb shows in-frame clones only, minus some. The sample yields about 150,000 clones, over 85% seen once. The specimen sequenced was blood. The source is a man in his forties or fifties in good health. CDR3s include the opening cysteine and the closing phenylalanine or tryptophan. The D gene is left open where the match is weak. Clone size appears in some rows only: once, few, many, or a class for an expanded clone.

J	D	V	size	DNA	CDR3
TRBJ1-5	TRBD1	TRBV10-1	.	TGCGCCAGCAGTGGAACAGGGGAACTAAATAGGTCCCAGCATTTT	CASSGTGELNRSQHF
TRBJ2-7	.	TRBV5-1	.	TGCGCCAGCAGCTTGGAGGCGGGAAGAAGGGCCAACGAGCAGTACTTC	CASSLEAGRRANEQYF
TRBJ1-4	.	TRBV28	.	TGTGCCAGCAGTTTATACGGCAGGGCCGAAAAACTGTTTTTT	CASSLYGRAEKLFF
TRBJ2-1	.	TRBV7-2	once	TGTGCCAGCAGCTTATCGGTAGGGAACTACAATGAGCAGTTCTTC	CASSLSVGNYNEQFF
TRBJ2-1	TRBD2	TRBV7-2	.	TGTGCCAGCAGCCGGACTAGCGGTACCGAGCAGTTCTTC	CASSRTSGTEQFF
TRBJ2-4	TRBD2	TRBV29-1	.	TGCAGCGTTGAATTAGCGGGAGTTAAAAACATTCAGTACTTC	CSVELAGVKNIQYF
TRBJ2-1	TRBD1	TRBV18	.	TGTGCCAGCCCAGGGGGCATCTACAATGAGCAGTTCTTC	CASPGGIYNEQFF
TRBJ2-7	TRBD1	TRBV5-1	.	TGCGCCAGCAGCTTGGAACAGGGGCCAACCTACGAGCAGTACTTC	CASSLEQGPTYEQYF
TRBJ2-7	TRBD2	TRBV27	.	TGTGCCAGCAGTACCCTACTAGCGGCGCACTCCTACGAGCAGTACTTC	CASSTLLAAHSYEQYF
TRBJ2-5	TRBD2	TRBV28	.	TGTGCCAGCAGTTCAATAGCGGGAGTGGGACAAGAGACCCAGTACTTC	CASSSIAGVGQETQYF
TRBJ2-2	TRBD2	TRBV18	.	TGTGCCAGCTCACGGACTAGCGGGAGCGCCGGGGAGCTGTTTTTT	CASSRTSGSAGELFF
TRBJ1-5	TRBD1	TRBV19	once	TGTGCCAGTAGTACGAACAGGGGCTCCTATAGCAATCAGCCCCAGCATTTT	CASSTNRGSYSNQPQHF
TRBJ2-5	TRBD2	TRBV3-1/TRBV3-2	once	TGTGCCAGCAGCCAAGTGAGCGGGAGTAAAGAGACCCAGTACTTC	CASSQVSGSKETQYF
TRBJ2-3	TRBD2	TRBV6-5	.	TGTGCCAGCAGTTCCCGGACTAGTCTAGGCACAGATACGCAGTATTTT	CASSSRTSLGTDTQYF
TRBJ1-1	.	TRBV18	.	TGTGCCAGCTCACCTCCGGGCAGCCTGAACACTGAAGCTTTCTTT	CASSPPGSLNTEAFF
TRBJ2-7	.	TRBV3-1/TRBV3-2	.	TGTGCCAGCAGCCAAAAGAGAGCCCCCTACGAGCAGTACTTC	CASSQKRAPYEQYF
TRBJ1-3	.	TRBV5-3	once	TGTGCCAGAAGCTTCCGGCCGTGCGAGGCTGGAAACACCATATATTTT	CARSFRPCEAGNTIYF
TRBJ1-2	.	TRBV6-1	.	TGTGCCAGCAGTGAACGGGGGGCTCCTGGAGGCTACACCTTC	CASSERGAPGGYTF
TRBJ1-1	.	TRBV11-2	.	TGTGCCAGCAGCTTCGTTCGGGGAACTGAAGCTTTCTTT	CASSFVRGTEAFF
TRBJ2-5	TRBD2	TRBV24-1	.	TGTGCCACCAGTGACCCAACCGCGACTAGCGGGAGAGAGACCCAGTACTTC	CATSDPTATSGRETQYF
TRBJ2-5	TRBD2	TRBV14	once	TGTGCCAGCAGCCAGTTAGGAGGGACTAACCAAGAGACCCAGTACTTC	CASSQLGGTNQETQYF
TRBJ2-3	.	TRBV12-3/TRBV12-4	.	TGTGCCAGCAGGCAGGGAGATACGCAGTATTTT	CASRQGDTQYF
TRBJ2-2	.	TRBV19	.	TGTGCCAGTAGTATAGTGGGCGGGCAAGACACCGGGGAGCTGTTTTTT	CASSIVGGQDTGELFF
TRBJ2-1	.	TRBV29-1	.	TGCAGCGTTGATCCGGGCCGCAATGAGCAGTTCTTC	CSVDPGRNEQFF
TRBJ1-6	TRBD1	TRBV6-5	.	TGTGCCAGCAGCCTCGACAGGGCCCCCAATTCACCCCTCCACTTT	CASSLDRAPNSPLHF
TRBJ1-1	.	TRBV9	.	TGTGCCAGCAGCGTCGCAGGCGGCGGTACTGAAGCTTTCTTT	CASSVAGGGTEAFF
TRBJ2-3	.	TRBV30	.	TGTGCCTGGAGCCCCGCGGCAGATACGCAGTATTTT	CAWSPAADTQYF
TRBJ2-2	.	TRBV7-3	.	TGTGCCAGCAGCCCCCAGGGTGAAACTTCCGGGGAGCTGTTTTTT	CASSPQGETSGELFF
TRBJ1-4	.	TRBV2	.	TGTGCCAGCAGTGAAGCGGGAGACAGAAGTGAAAAACTGTTTTTT	CASSEAGDRSEKLFF
TRBJ2-3	TRBD1	TRBV10-3	.	TGTGCCACCGGAAGGGACAGGGCGGCCACAGATACGCAGTATTTT	CATGRDRAATDTQYF
TRBJ2-1	.	TRBV6-2/TRBV6-3	.	TGTGCCAGCAGTTCACTAGCTTATGAGCAGTTCTTC	CASSSLAYEQFF
TRBJ1-6	.	TRBV27	.	TGTGCCAGCACGGAGGGCTGGAATTCACCCCTCCACTTT	CASTEGWNSPLHF
TRBJ1-2	TRBD1	TRBV27	.	TGTGCCAGCAGTCAAGGACAGGGCTTTGTGAATGGCTACACCTTC	CASSQGQGFVNGYTF
TRBJ2-3	.	TRBV19	.	TGTGCCAGTAGTATCGTGGCGGACTTTCCACTGACGCAGTATTTT	CASSIVADFPLTQYF
TRBJ2-7	.	TRBV15	.	TGTGCCACCAGCAGAGATGATTCCGGAACCTACGAGCAGTACTTC	CATSRDDSGTYEQYF
TRBJ2-3	TRBD2	TRBV5-1	.	TGCGCCAGCAGCTGGACTAGCGGGAGAACAGATACGCAGTATTTT	CASSWTSGRTDTQYF
TRBJ2-2	TRBD2	TRBV20-1	.	TGCAGTGCTAGTCAATCTTCCGGGACTATCAACACCGGGGAGCTGTTTTTT	CSASQSSGTINTGELFF
TRBJ1-3	.	TRBV19	.	TGTGCCAGTAGGATAAGACAGTCATCTGGAAACACCATATATTTT	CASRIRQSSGNTIYF
TRBJ2-7	.	TRBV9	.	TGTGCCAGCAGCGCCGGGGGCAGCAGGTACGAGCAGTACTTC	CASSAGGSRYEQYF
TRBJ1-5	.	TRBV27	.	TGTGCCAGCTCAGGAGACGTACAGGGAAGGCAGCCCCAGCATTTT	CASSGDVQGRQPQHF
TRBJ2-7	.	TRBV6-5	.	TGTGCCACCTACGGAGGGCCGGGGTCCTACGAGCAGTACTTC	CATYGGPGSYEQYF
TRBJ1-5	.	TRBV28	once	TGTGCCAGCAGTTTATCCGACAGGCGCTCCAATCAGCCCCAGCATTTT	CASSLSDRRSNQPQHF
TRBJ1-1	.	TRBV15	.	TGTGCCACCAGCAGAGATCTCTTCAATGGGGGACCGGGGACTGAAGCTTTCTTT	CATSRDLFNGGPGTEAFF
TRBJ1-5	.	TRBV6-4	.	TGTGCCAGCAGTCCAACGCCAAATCAGCCCCAGCATTTT	CASSPTPNQPQHF
TRBJ1-6	.	TRBV18	.	TGTGCCAGCTCACCGGGGGGGGCCTATAATTCACCCCTCCACTTT	CASSPGGAYNSPLHF
TRBJ1-1	.	TRBV2	.	TGTGCCAGCAGTGAGCCCAGGTTGAACACTGAAGCTTTCTTT	CASSEPRLNTEAFF
TRBJ2-3	.	TRBV13	.	TGTGCCAGCAGCACCCGGACAGGCACAGATACGCAGTATTTT	CASSTRTGTDTQYF
TRBJ2-7	TRBD2	TRBV28	.	TGTGCCAGCAGTTTCCCCCCGGCTAGCGGATACTCCTACGAGCAGTACTTC	CASSFPPASGYSYEQYF